The 7 T cell receptor beta chains presented below share a single source sample, sequenced in a study of OX40 agonist ivuxolimab in advanced cancers. Data came from immunoSEQ multiplex PCR; TCRdb stores just in-frame clones and leaves some out. The sample consists of 55,000 to 85,000 clones, approximately 90% of them appearing once. The specimen was CD4+ or CD8+ T cells sorted from blood, collected in a trial of the OX40 agonist ivuxolimab. These receptors originate from an adult with an advanced solid tumor such as melanoma, head and neck, liver or kidney cancer.

The chain employs TRBV6-1 and TRBJ2-1, with unresolved D. The germline gives CDR1 MNHNS, CDR2 SASEGT. The V end was cut by 3 bases, the J end by 15 bases, with 9 bases between. CDR3 length: 10 residues. In DNA, the CDR3 is TGTGCCAGCAGTGACCCAGTTCGGTTCTTC. As protein: CASSDPVRFF.

This clone turned up a few times. The J gene is TRBJ2-7, the V gene TRBV10-1; D not certain. V was shortened by 7 bases and J by 3 bases, with 13 bases between the two germline ends. CDR1 is WNHNN and CDR2 is SYGVQD in the germline V gene (reference sequence). This CDR3 has 13 amino acids. The CDR3 bases are TGCGCCAGCACGGTAAGGAGACGCTACGAGCAGTACTTC. This encodes CASTVRRRYEQYF.

V and J are TRBV25-1 and TRBJ2-1; TRBD1 aligns across 8 bases. Germline CDR1 is MGHDK and CDR2 is SYGVNS. This CDR3 has 16 residues. Trimming cost V 4 bases and J 3 bases; bases outside gene matches: 8. CDR3 DNA sequence: TGTGCCAGCAGTGGACGGACAGGGATCGTCTACAATGAGCAGTTCTTC. Protein product: CASSGRTGIVYNEQFF.

V gene TRBV7-2 combines with J gene TRBJ2-3; D is perhaps TRBD2 (5 bases). The V and J ends lost 1 base and 2 bases respectively, with 7 bases between them. The CDR3 sequence is 14 residues long. Looked up from germline, CDR1 is SGHTA and CDR2 is FQGNSA. CDR3 region: CASSLGLATDTQYF. The CDR3 DNA sequence: TGTGCCAGCAGCTTAGGGCTAGCCACAGATACGCAGTATTTT.

This rearrangement joins TRBV19 to TRBJ2-7, with 7 positions matching TRBD2. The germline V gene encodes CDR1 LNHDA and CDR2 SQIVND (reference sequence). This CDR3 comprises 14 residues. With 2 bases clipped from V and 4 bases from J, the junction kept 5 bases outside the gene matches. CDR3 protein: CASSIRRGNYEQYF. In DNA form, the CDR3 reads TGTGCCAGTAGTATAAGGCGGGGGAATTACGAGCAGTACTTC.

This clone has a single count. The chain recombines TRBV5-1 with TRBJ2-1; TRBD1 is a possible D gene (5 bases). The V gene lost 4 bases and the J gene lost 5 bases, with 13 bases spanning the gap. Per germline, CDR1 SGHRS and CDR2 YFSETQ. The length of the CDR3 is 14 residues. The DNA for the CDR3 is TGCGCCAGCAGCCAGGAAGGACAACACAATGAGCAGTTCTTC. Translated: CASSQEGQHNEQFF. The full variable domain, completed using reference TRBV5-1 and TRBJ2-1, is KAGVTQTPRYLIKTRGQQVTLSCSPISGHRSVSWYQQTPGQGLQFLFEYFSETQRNKGNFPGRFSGRQFSNSRSEMNVSTLELGDSALYLCASSQEGQHNEQFFGPGTRLTVL.

This clone was recorded once. The chain recombines TRBV5-6 with TRBJ2-1; D is undetermined. Between the trimmed V and J ends, which lost 2 bases and 8 bases, there was a span of 11 bases. This CDR3 has 13 residues. Germline CDR1 is SGHDT and CDR2 is YYEEEE. The CDR3 DNA reads TGTGCCAGCAGCTTCGGCCCCACCGATGAGCAGTTCTTC. It codes for CASSFGPTDEQFF.